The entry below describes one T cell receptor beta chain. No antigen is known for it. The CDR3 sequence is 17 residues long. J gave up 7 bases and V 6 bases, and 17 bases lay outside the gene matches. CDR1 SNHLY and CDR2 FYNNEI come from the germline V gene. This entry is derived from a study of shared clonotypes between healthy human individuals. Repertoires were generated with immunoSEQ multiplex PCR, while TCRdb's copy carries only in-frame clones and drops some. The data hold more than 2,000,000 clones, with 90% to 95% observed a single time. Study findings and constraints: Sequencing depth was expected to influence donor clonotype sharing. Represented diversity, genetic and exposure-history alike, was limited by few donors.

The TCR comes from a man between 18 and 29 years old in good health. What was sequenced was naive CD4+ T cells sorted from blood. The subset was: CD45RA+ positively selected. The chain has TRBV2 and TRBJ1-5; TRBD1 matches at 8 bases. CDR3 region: CASSDQGPQGARQPQHF. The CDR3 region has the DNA TGTGCCAGCAGCGACCAAGGCCCCCAGGGGGCTCGCCAGCCCCAGCATTTT.